The 2 T cell receptor beta chains given below trace back to one sample, sequenced in a study of cytomegalovirus exposure and HLA in healthy donors. 60 Vbeta and 13 Jbeta primers were used in PCR. The table came from immunoSEQ multiplex PCR; TCRdb's copy has only in-frame clones and leaves some out. The sample contains 99,000 or so clones, under 85% of which appear only once. Sequenced sample: PBMCs. These receptors came from a woman aged 40-49 years in good health and CMV-seropositive.

The chain recombines TRBV28 with TRBJ1-1; D is perhaps TRBD1 (5 bases). In germline, CDR1 is MDHEN, CDR2 SYDVKM. The CDR3 consists of 15 residues. Trimming left V 5 bases short and J 8 bases short, with 21 bases between. The CDR3 reads CASSPEVYWGAEAFF. The CDR3 bases are TGTGCCAGCAGTCCCGAAGTTTATTGGGGCGCAGAAGCTTTCTTT.

In this sample, this clone turned up once. The chain joins TRBV5-1 to TRBJ1-2, with D unclear. V was cut by 2 bases and J by 8 bases, with 13 bases left in between. CDR1 and CDR2 (germline): SGHRS, YFSETQ. The CDR3 is 13 amino acids. CDR3 protein: CASSFDASGGYTF. CDR3 bases: TGCGCCAGCAGCTTTGACGCCTCGGGGGGCTACACCTTC.